The rows below give T cell receptor beta chains drawn from one sample of a study of blood T cell repertoires in COVID-19. Here immunoSEQ multiplex PCR was the method, and the copy in TCRdb shows in-frame clones only, minus some. The sample has just under 80,000 clones, around 80% seen once. The sample comprised peripheral blood. Receptors originate from a woman aged 65 to 85 with acute or convalescent COVID-19. Both conserved end residues are part of each CDR3. D genes are given only for firm matches. Rows give clone size only sometimes, using once, few, many, or a class for an expanded clone.

clone size,V gene,J gene,D gene,CDR3 protein,CDR3 DNA
NA,TRBV14,TRBJ1-3,TRBD1,CASRSGQELSSGNTIYF,TGTGCCAGCAGGTCGGGACAGGAGTTGAGCTCTGGAAACACCATATATTTT
few,TRBV5-1,TRBJ2-5,NA,CASSASGGVETQYF,TGCGCCAGCAGCGCCTCCGGGGGTGTGGAGACCCAGTACTTC
NA,TRBV6-6,TRBJ1-2,NA,CASRDSSLYGYTF,TGTGCCAGCAGGGACAGTTCACTCTATGGCTACACCTTC
NA,TRBV23-1,TRBJ2-7,TRBD1,CASNPSPPGTGAYEQYF,TGCGCCAGCAACCCTTCCCCCCCCGGGACAGGAGCCTACGAGCAGTACTTC
NA,TRBV6-5,TRBJ2-7,TRBD2,CASRGPGGRGEQYF,TGTGCCAGCAGGGGCCCGGGGGGAAGGGGCGAGCAGTACTTC
NA,TRBV7-9,TRBJ1-6,NA,CASSLNAGLIESPLHF,TGTGCCAGCAGCTTAAACGCAGGGCTTATTGAATCACCCCTCCACTTT
NA,TRBV5-6,TRBJ1-6,TRBD1,CASSPPWTGKANSPLHF,TGTGCCAGCAGCCCTCCCTGGACAGGCAAGGCTAATTCACCCCTCCACTTT
few,TRBV7-9,TRBJ2-5,NA,CASSFNQETQYF,TGTGCCAGCAGCTTCAATCAAGAGACCCAGTACTTC
few,TRBV2,TRBJ2-3,NA,CASSIRGQDTQYF,TGTGCCAGCAGTATCAGGGGCCAGGATACGCAGTATTTT
NA,TRBV5-1,TRBJ2-5,NA,CASSLGSRVQETQYF,TGCGCCAGCAGCTTGGGATCCAGGGTCCAAGAGACCCAGTACTTC
once,TRBV30,TRBJ1-3,TRBD1,CAWSAGGGNTIYF,TGTGCCTGGAGTGCAGGGGGTGGAAACACCATATATTTT
NA,TRBV5-1,TRBJ1-2,NA,CASSLYAREDGYTF,TGCGCCAGCAGCTTGTATGCCAGGGAGGATGGCTACACCTTC
NA,TRBV6-5,TRBJ1-1,NA,CASRLGKDTEAFF,TGTGCCAGCAGGCTGGGCAAGGACACTGAAGCTTTCTTT
NA,TRBV5-6,TRBJ1-2,NA,CASSLILGSYTF,TGTGCCAGCAGCTTGATCCTCGGGTCTTACACCTTC
NA,TRBV27,TRBJ2-1,TRBD2,CASSIPSASGFRNEQFF,TGTGCCAGCAGTATACCCTCCGCTAGCGGGTTTAGGAATGAGCAGTTCTTC
NA,TRBV2,TRBJ2-2,NA,CASSGGVANTGELFF,TGTGCCAGCAGCGGAGGGGTTGCGAACACCGGGGAGCTGTTTTTT
NA,TRBV24-1,TRBJ2-1,TRBD2,CATAGGRYNEQFF,TGTGCCACTGCGGGAGGCCGCTACAATGAGCAGTTCTTC
NA,TRBV7-9,TRBJ2-7,TRBD1,CASSRSGTDSYEQYF,TGTGCCAGCAGCCGCTCCGGGACAGACTCCTACGAGCAGTACTTC
NA,TRBV29-1,TRBJ1-2,TRBD1,CSVRTGAGVGYTF,TGCAGCGTTAGGACAGGGGCAGGGGTTGGCTACACCTTC
NA,TRBV30,TRBJ2-2,TRBD1,CAWSVRTGATGELFF,TGTGCCTGGAGTGTACGGACAGGGGCCACCGGGGAGCTGTTTTTT
NA,TRBV6-5,TRBJ2-5,NA,CASGRGGETQYF,TGTGCCAGCGGTAGAGGAGGGGAGACCCAGTACTTC
NA,TRBV5-6,TRBJ1-1,TRBD1,CASSSTGLATEAFF,TGTGCCAGCAGCTCGACAGGGTTGGCCACTGAAGCTTTCTTT
NA,TRBV11-2,TRBJ2-1,NA,CASSSRGAGSSYNEQFF,TGTGCCAGCAGCTCGAGAGGGGCGGGGAGCTCCTACAATGAGCAGTTCTTC
NA,TRBV21-1,TRBJ2-1,NA,CASSKEPWTVPVNEQFF,TGTGCCAGCAGCAAAGAACCCTGGACAGTACCCGTCAATGAGCAGTTCTTC
NA,TRBV6-5,TRBJ2-2,TRBD1,CASSYSTGATGELFF,TGTGCCAGCAGTTACTCGACAGGGGCAACCGGGGAGCTGTTTTTT
NA,TRBV19,TRBJ2-5,TRBD2,CASSKGRLAGATETQYF,TGTGCCAGTAGTAAAGGGAGACTAGCGGGAGCTACAGAGACCCAGTACTTC
NA,TRBV7-2,TRBJ1-6,NA,CASSLVDRGSPLHF,TGTGCCAGCAGCTTAGTAGACAGAGGCTCACCCCTCCACTTT
NA,TRBV6-5,TRBJ1-5,TRBD1,CASSLTGGAQPQHF,TGTGCCAGCAGCCTAACAGGGGGGGCTCAGCCCCAGCATTTT
NA,TRBV3-1/TRBV3-2,TRBJ2-1,TRBD2,CASSQDRLAGGNEQFF,TGTGCCAGCAGCCAAGATAGACTAGCGGGCGGGAATGAGCAGTTCTTC
NA,TRBV4-1,TRBJ2-4,TRBD2,CASSQVWGGVDIQYF,TGCGCCAGCAGCCAAGTGTGGGGGGGGGTGGACATTCAGTACTTC
NA,TRBV7-9,TRBJ1-4,NA,CASSPSGATNEKLFF,TGTGCCAGCAGCCCGTCGGGGGCAACTAATGAAAAACTGTTTTTT
NA,TRBV5-1,TRBJ2-2,NA,CASSLDARRGSGELFF,TGCGCCAGCAGCTTGGACGCTAGGCGTGGGTCCGGGGAGCTGTTTTTT
NA,TRBV7-9,TRBJ2-1,TRBD2,CASSLASGRAGNEQFF,TGTGCCAGCAGCTTAGCGAGCGGGAGGGCCGGGAATGAGCAGTTCTTC
once,TRBV6-5,TRBJ2-1,NA,CASHRDSYNEQFF,TGTGCCAGCCACCGGGACTCCTACAATGAGCAGTTCTTC
NA,TRBV18,TRBJ1-4,NA,CASSPDPRATVGEKLFF,TGTGCCAGCTCGCCAGACCCCAGGGCGACCGTGGGGGAAAAACTGTTTTTT
once,TRBV30,TRBJ2-5,NA,CAWSVGGAYQETQYF,TGTGCCTGGAGTGTTGGCGGGGCGTACCAAGAGACCCAGTACTTC
NA,TRBV30,TRBJ1-2,TRBD1,CACGRTGTAYGYTF,TGTGCCTGCGGTAGAACCGGGACAGCGTATGGCTACACCTTC
NA,TRBV7-8,TRBJ2-5,NA,CASSPGLLETQYF,TGTGCCAGCAGCCCAGGACTGTTGGAGACCCAGTACTTC
NA,TRBV7-3,TRBJ2-1,TRBD1,CASSLTVSWDRGNEQFF,TGTGCCAGCAGCTTAACAGTATCATGGGACAGGGGTAATGAGCAGTTCTTC
NA,TRBV18,TRBJ1-2,NA,CASSPNERTAGGSYTF,TGTGCCAGCTCACCAAATGAACGGACAGCGGGGGGTAGCTACACCTTC
NA,TRBV25-1,TRBJ2-1,NA,CASSEYKVRGSYNEQFF,TGTGCCAGCAGTGAATATAAGGTCCGGGGCTCCTACAATGAGCAGTTCTTC
NA,TRBV30,TRBJ2-7,TRBD1,CAWIDGQGAGEQYF,TGTGCCTGGATCGACGGACAGGGGGCGGGTGAGCAGTACTTC
NA,TRBV10-1,TRBJ2-7,TRBD2,CASSESGVSGEQYF,TGCGCCAGCAGTGAGTCCGGGGTTAGCGGGGAGCAGTACTTC
NA,TRBV5-4,TRBJ1-6,NA,CASSRDTVDSPLHF,TGTGCCAGCAGCCGAGACACAGTTGATTCACCCCTCCACTTT
many,TRBV7-9,TRBJ2-7,NA,CASTIGGRGFEQYF,TGTGCCAGCACAATAGGGGGTCGCGGGTTCGAGCAGTACTTC